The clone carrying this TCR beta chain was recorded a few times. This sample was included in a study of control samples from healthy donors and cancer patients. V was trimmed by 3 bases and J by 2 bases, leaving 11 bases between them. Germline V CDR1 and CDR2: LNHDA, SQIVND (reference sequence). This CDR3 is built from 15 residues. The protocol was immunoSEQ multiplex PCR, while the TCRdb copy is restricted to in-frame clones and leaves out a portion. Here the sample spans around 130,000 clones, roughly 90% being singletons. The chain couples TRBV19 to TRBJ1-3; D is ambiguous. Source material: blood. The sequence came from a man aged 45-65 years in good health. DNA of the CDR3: TGTGCCAGTAGTATTCGGGAGGGAACTGGAAACACCATATATTTT. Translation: CASSIREGTGNTIYF.